Included here is one T cell receptor (beta chain) sequence, with context. Its specificity is not known. The CDR3 is 16 amino acids. Germline CDR1 reads SGDLS; CDR2 reads YYNGEE. The trim removed 4 bases at V and 4 bases at J, leaving 5 bases unmatched. This entry is derived from a study of T cells in narcolepsy. The wider study: Patients with NT1 or NT2 and healthy control donors were enrolled.

Points from the study as a whole: In some patient and control memory CD4+ samples, autoreactive clones were absent.

Sequencing was performed with immunoSEQ multiplex PCR; in TCRdb, only in-frame clones are kept and a portion is missing. Altogether 20,000 to 30,000 clones are present, 60% to 75% being singletons, with the ten largest covering less than 15%. The chain uses TRBV9 and TRBJ2-2; 12 bases line up with TRBD2. This receptor was taken from a human donor in good health. The sequencing sample was made of memory (CD45RA-) CD4+ T cells from blood. CDR3 sequence (DNA): TGTGCCAGCAGCCCGGGACTAGCGGGTCCCACCGGGGAGCTGTTTTTT. Its protein is CASSPGLAGPTGELFF.